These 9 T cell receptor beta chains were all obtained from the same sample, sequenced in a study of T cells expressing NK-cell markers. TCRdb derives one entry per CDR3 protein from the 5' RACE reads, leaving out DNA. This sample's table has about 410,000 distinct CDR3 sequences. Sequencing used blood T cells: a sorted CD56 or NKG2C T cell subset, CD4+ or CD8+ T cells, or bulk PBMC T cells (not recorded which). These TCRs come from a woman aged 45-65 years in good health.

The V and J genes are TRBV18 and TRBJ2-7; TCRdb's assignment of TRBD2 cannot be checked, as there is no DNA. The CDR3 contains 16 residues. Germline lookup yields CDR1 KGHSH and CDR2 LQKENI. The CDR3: CASSPLWGGLAYEQYF.

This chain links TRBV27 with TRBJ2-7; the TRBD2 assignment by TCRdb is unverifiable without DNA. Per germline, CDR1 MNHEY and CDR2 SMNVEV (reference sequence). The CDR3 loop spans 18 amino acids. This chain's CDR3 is CASSSPSVRYTSGYEQYF.

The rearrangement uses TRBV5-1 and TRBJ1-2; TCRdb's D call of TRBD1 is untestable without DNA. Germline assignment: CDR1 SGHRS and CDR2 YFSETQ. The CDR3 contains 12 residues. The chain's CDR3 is CASSFDSHGYTF.

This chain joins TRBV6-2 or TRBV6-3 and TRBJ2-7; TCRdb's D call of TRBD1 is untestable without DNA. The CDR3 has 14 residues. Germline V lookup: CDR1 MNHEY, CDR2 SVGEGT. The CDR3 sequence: CASSRSGGLGEQYF.

The CDR3 reads CSAYKASGETQYF. The rearrangement joins TRBV20-1 to TRBJ2-5; the TCRdb D gene call, TRBD2, has no DNA to confirm it. This CDR3 contains 13 residues. Germline loops: CDR1 DFQATT, CDR2 SNEGSKA (reference sequence).

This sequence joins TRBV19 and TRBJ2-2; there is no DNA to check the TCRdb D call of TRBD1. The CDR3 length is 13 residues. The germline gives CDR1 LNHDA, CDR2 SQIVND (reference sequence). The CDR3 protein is CASSTRVSGELFF.

This CDR3 reads CASSRTTVNTEAFF. This chain joins TRBV6-5 and TRBJ1-1. Germline V gene sequence: CDR1 MNHEY, CDR2 SVGAGI. The CDR3 is 14 residues long.

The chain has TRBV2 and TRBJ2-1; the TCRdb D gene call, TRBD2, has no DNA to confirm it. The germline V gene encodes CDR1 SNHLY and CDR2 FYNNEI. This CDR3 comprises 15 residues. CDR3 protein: CASNSPGTSGNEQFF. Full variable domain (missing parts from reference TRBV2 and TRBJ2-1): EPEVTQTPSHQVTQMGQEVILRCVPISNHLYFYWYRQILGQKVEFLVSFYNNEISEKSEIFDDQFSVERPDGSNFTLKIRSTKLEDSAMYFCASNSPGTSGNEQFFGPGTRLTVL.

The CDR3: CASSFHGLGVYEQYF. The chain has TRBV12-3 or TRBV12-4 and TRBJ2-7. This CDR3 is built from 15 residues.